The sequence of this T cell receptor beta chain was determined in a study of vaccination effects on CD4 cells after COVID-19. A word on this clone: Its matching antigen is unknown.

Here immunoSEQ multiplex PCR was the method, and the copy in TCRdb shows in-frame clones only, minus some. The sample holds roughly 30,000 clones, 73% seen once. V dropped 1 base and J dropped 7; count of bases not matched to a gene: 10. Germline lookup yields CDR1 LGHDT and CDR2 YNNKEL (reference sequence). This CDR3 has 16 amino acids. Sequencing was preceded by expansion of antigen-specific CD4+ T cells with viral peptide pools in the ViraFEST assay. Culture lasted under 13 days before CD4+ T cell isolation. None of these healthy vaccinees had been infected with SARS-CoV-2 before vaccination. Sample: CD4+ T cells from PBMCs cultured with HCoV-OC43 spike peptides, taken before COVID-19 vaccination. Subset here: HCoV-OC43 spike overlapping peptide pool stimulation. This chain links TRBV3-1 (or the pseudogene TRBV3-2) with TRBJ2-5, with 9 bases fitting TRBD2. This TCR was recovered from a human donor who received a COVID-19 vaccine. CDR3 coding DNA: TGTGCCAGCAGCCAAGGGTTTGCGGGAGGGCCGGGGACCCAGTACTTC. The encoded protein is CASSQGFAGGPGTQYF.